Below, 6 T cell receptor beta chains from the same sample are listed, as sequenced in a study of CD8 T cells in Susac syndrome. With random hexamers, reverse transcription was performed on about 0.5 to 1 ug of RNA. MiXCR, applied by TCRdb to the immunoSEQ multiplex PCR reads, yields one record per CDR3 protein. Of hundreds of thousands of distinct CDR3 sequences in the sample, around 96% were seen once. The sample taken for sequencing was CD4+ T cells from PBMCs. These TCRs come from a human donor with Susac syndrome.

This chain connects TRBV15 to TRBJ2-5; TRBD2 aligns across 11 bases. V lost 1 base to trimming and J lost 7 bases; unmatched junction nucleotides: 5. The CDR3 covers 15 residues. Looked up from germline, CDR1 is LNHNV and CDR2 is YYDKDF (reference sequence). As DNA, the CDR3 is TGTGCCACCAGCAGAGTACTAGCGGGAGTGGGGACCCAGTACTTC. This codes for CATSRVLAGVGTQYF.

The chain recombines TRBV29-1 with TRBJ2-7; D remains unclear. The CDR3 spans 13 residues. Germline V gene sequence: CDR1 SQVTM, CDR2 ANQGSEA. Trimming pared 4 bases from V and 6 bases from J, leaving 16 bases between. In nucleotides, the CDR3 is TGCAGCGTTGTGGACGGAACGCCTCTCGAGCAGTACTTC. It is translated as CSVVDGTPLEQYF.

The rearrangement joins TRBV7-9 to TRBJ1-1; maybe TRBD1 (5 bases). Deletions cut 4 bases from V and 11 bases from J, with 23 bases between. The CDR3 sequence is 15 residues long. From germline, CDR1 is SEHNR and CDR2 FQNEAQ (reference sequence). The chain's CDR3 is CASSSKDTGGKDAFF. The CDR3 DNA reads TGTGCCAGCAGCTCGAAAGATACCGGGGGGAAGGATGCTTTCTTT.

The chain recombines TRBV27 with TRBJ2-1; tentative D call: TRBD1 (6 bases). V lost 6 bases, J lost 4 bases, and 16 bases lay in between. Germline V lookup: CDR1 MNHEY, CDR2 SMNVEV (reference sequence). The CDR3 length is 15 residues. The CDR3 protein is CASSKTGTYYNEQFF. Here the CDR3 DNA reads TGTGCCAGCAGCAAGACCGGGACATATTACAATGAGCAGTTCTTC.

V gene TRBV20-1 combines with J gene TRBJ2-1; 15 nucleotides line up with TRBD2. The length of the CDR3 is 22 residues. Germline CDR1 reads DFQATT; CDR2 reads SNEGSKA (reference sequence). V was clipped by 2 bases and J by 1 base; unmatched bases: 18. The CDR3 here is CSARQAPRTSGRADGSYNEQFF. The CDR3 DNA follows: TGCAGTGCTAGACAAGCCCCTAGGACTAGCGGGAGGGCCGACGGGTCCTACAATGAGCAGTTCTTC.

The chain recombines TRBV24-1 with TRBJ2-7, with D tentatively TRBD1 or TRBD2 (5 bases each). The V gene's germline CDR1 is KGHDR and CDR2 SFDVKD. The CDR3 runs to 16 residues. V dropped 2 bases and J dropped 5 bases, with 18 bases sitting between them. CDR3 sequence (DNA): TGTGCCACCAGTGATTGTAACAGGAAGGAGGTCGACGAGCAGTACTTC. Translating it yields CATSDCNRKEVDEQYF.